Following are 9 T cell receptor beta chains from one sample sequenced in a study of Ad26.COV2.S vaccination and SARS-CoV-2 variants. Clones were read by immunoSEQ multiplex PCR, and TCRdb kept only the in-frame ones, dropping some. The sample has around 310,000 clones; approximately 87% are singletons. The sample's treatment: 19 received Ad26.COV2.S at low or high dose, single or two shots; several received placebo; per-sample allocation not given. On day 63 after the first injection, vaccine and placebo recipients gave samples. The specimen was peripheral blood, collected in a trial of Ad26.COV2.S vaccine versus placebo. These receptors all come from a person aged 18-65 years who received the Ad26.COV2.S COVID-19 vaccine or a placebo.

The chain has TRBV2 and TRBJ1-6, with TRBD1 identical over 7 bases. Trimming cost V 7 bases and J 9 bases; bases outside gene matches: 9. The length of the CDR3 is 14 residues. Germline V CDR1 and CDR2: SNHLY, FYNNEI. The CDR3 DNA follows: TGTGCCAGCACCCCAGGGGGTACCGTTTCACCCCTCCACTTT. It yields the protein CASTPGGTVSPLHF. The whole variable domain, filled in from reference TRBV2 and TRBJ1-6, reads EPEVTQTPSHQVTQMGQEVILRCVPISNHLYFYWYRQILGQKVEFLVSFYNNEISEKSEIFDDQFSVERPDGSNFTLKIRSTKLEDSAMYFCASTPGGTVSPLHFGNGTRLTVT.

This clone was counted once. The chain uses TRBV10-2 and TRBJ1-5, with D unresolved. Germline CDR1 WSHSY, CDR2 SAAADI. Trimming took off 3 bases at V and 0 bases at J, with 9 bases between the two ends. The CDR3 is made up of 15 amino acids. The chain's CDR3 is CASSDRYYSNQPQHF. CDR3 DNA sequence: TGCGCCAGCAGTGACAGGTATTATAGCAATCAGCCCCAGCATTTT.

The V gene is TRBV27, the J gene TRBJ1-4; 7 bases line up with TRBD1. CDR1 is MNHEY, CDR2 SMNVEV, per germline (reference sequence). The ends lost 5 bases at V and 7 bases at J; junction bases unmatched: 10. This CDR3 region has 15 residues. CDR3 loop: CASSPVDRLGEKLFF. The CDR3 nucleotides read TGTGCCAGCAGTCCGGTGGACAGGCTCGGTGAAAAACTGTTTTTT.

The CDR3 DNA follows: TGTGCCTGGCGGGGAGGGGCAGATACGCAGTATTTT. Protein: CAWRGGADTQYF. This chain connects TRBV30 to TRBJ2-3; the match to TRBD2 covers 7 bases. V was pared by 5 bases and J by 4 bases, with 3 bases of the junction left unmatched. From germline, CDR1 is GTSNPN and CDR2 SVGIG (reference sequence). The CDR3 is 12 amino acids.

The sample holds one count of this clone. J is TRBJ1-1 and V is TRBV9; TRBD1 matches 7 bases. Germline-derived CDR1 and CDR2 are SGDLS and YYNGEE. CDR3 length: 14 residues. V gave up 2 bases and J gave up 4 bases; unmatched junction bases: 5. CDR3 sequence: CASSVTGQATEAFF. For the CDR3, the DNA is TGTGCCAGCAGCGTGACAGGGCAGGCCACTGAAGCTTTCTTT.

The chain links TRBV16 to TRBJ2-5; TRBD2 aligns across 8 bases. The CDR3 is made up of 15 amino acids. J was trimmed by 5 bases and V by 3 bases; bases with no gene match: 8. Germline assignment: CDR1 KGHSY and CDR2 FQNENV. The CDR3 reads CASSHPTSDMETQYF. The CDR3 coding sequence is TGTGCCAGCAGCCATCCGACTAGCGATATGGAGACCCAGTACTTC.

In this sample, this clone turned up once. The chain carries TRBV5-1 and TRBJ2-5, with D maybe TRBD1 (6 bases). This CDR3 spans 14 amino acids. V was pared by 3 bases and J by 1 base, with 10 bases between. Germline values: CDR1 SGHRS, CDR2 YFSETQ. The CDR3 spells CASSSLGGQETQYF. CDR3 DNA sequence: TGCGCCAGCAGCTCCCTAGGGGGCCAAGAGACCCAGTACTTC.

The genes are TRBV11-2 and TRBJ1-1, with 7 bases matching TRBD1. Losses at the gene ends were 4 bases for V and 1 base for J; bases not matched to a gene: 6. The germline V gene has CDR1 SGHAT and CDR2 FQNNGV. This CDR3 contains 15 residues. The CDR3, as DNA: TGTGCCAGCAGCTGGGGGACAGTGTCGAACACTGAAGCTTTCTTT. Amino acids: CASSWGTVSNTEAFF.

V is TRBV6-5 and J is TRBJ1-1; D may be TRBD1 (5 bases). Per the germline V gene, CDR1 is MNHEY and CDR2 is SVGAGI. The CDR3 spans 13 residues. V gave up 7 bases and J gave up 5 bases, with 14 bases separating them. The CDR3 here is CASTGVGRTEAFF. The DNA for the CDR3 is TGTGCCAGCACGGGGGTCGGAAGGACTGAAGCTTTCTTT.